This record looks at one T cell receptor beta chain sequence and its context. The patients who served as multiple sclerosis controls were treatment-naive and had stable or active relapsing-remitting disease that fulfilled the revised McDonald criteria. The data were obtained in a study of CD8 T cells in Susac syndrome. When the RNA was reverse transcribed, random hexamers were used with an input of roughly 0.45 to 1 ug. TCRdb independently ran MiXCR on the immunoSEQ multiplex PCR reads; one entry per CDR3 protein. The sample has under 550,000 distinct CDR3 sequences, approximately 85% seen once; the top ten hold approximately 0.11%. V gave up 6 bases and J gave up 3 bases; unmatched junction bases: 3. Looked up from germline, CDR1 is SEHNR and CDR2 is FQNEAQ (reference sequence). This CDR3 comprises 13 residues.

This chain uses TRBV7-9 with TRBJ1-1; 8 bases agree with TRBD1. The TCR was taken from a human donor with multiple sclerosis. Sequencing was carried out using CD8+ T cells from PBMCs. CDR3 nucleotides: TGTGCCAGCAGTCCACAGGGGGACACTGAAGCTTTCTTT. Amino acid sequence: CASSPQGDTEAFF.